This paragraph reports one T cell receptor (beta chain). The CDR3 consists of 15 residues. V was clipped by 5 bases and J by 4 bases; unmatched bases: 10. Germline CDR1 GTSNPN, CDR2 SVGIG (reference sequence). These data are taken from a study of blood T cell repertoires in COVID-19. Background on the study: Nucleic acid was either cDNA or gDNA, and it came from T cells, B-cell-depleted T cells, or PBMCs.

Sequencing used immunoSEQ multiplex PCR; TCRdb keeps in-frame clones, though not all of them. The sample records 55,000 or so clones, 65% to 85% being singletons. Sequencing was carried out using peripheral blood. The clonotype was recovered from a man aged 55 to 70 with acute or convalescent COVID-19. The chain is built from TRBV30 and TRBJ1-5; 8 bases fit TRBD1. DNA of the CDR3: TGTGCCTGGGCAACCCAGGGGGCAGGGAATCAGCCCCAGCATTTT. It yields the protein CAWATQGAGNQPQHF.